This TCR beta chain appears in the sequencing data of a study of blood T cell repertoires in COVID-19. Some clones are missing from TCRdb's copy, which holds only in-frame ones; the method was immunoSEQ multiplex PCR. The data show hundreds of thousands of clones, roughly four fifths seen once. Losses at the gene ends were 6 bases for V and 6 bases for J; bases not matched to a gene: 11. CDR1 is MNHEY, CDR2 SMNVEV, per germline (reference sequence). CDR3 length: 14 residues. The rearrangement links TRBV27 to TRBJ2-7, with 7 positions matching TRBD1. The source is a man aged 35-49 years who had been exposed to COVID-19. Material: PBMCs or T cells enriched from blood (not recorded which). The CDR3 spells CASSSGTERREQYF. The CDR3 DNA sequence: TGTGCCAGCAGCTCCGGGACAGAGCGTCGCGAGCAGTACTTC.